The next 18 T cell receptor beta chains were all read from a single sample in a study of cytomegalovirus exposure and HLA in healthy donors. The primer mix had 60 Vbeta and 13 Jbeta primers. Assay used: immunoSEQ multiplex PCR; TCRdb lists only in-frame clones, some missing. The sample carries 150,000 to 200,000 clones, 70% recorded once. The sample comprised PBMCs. The source of these receptors is a man aged 18 to 29 in good health and CMV-seropositive.

This clone was counted between two and nine times. The chain carries TRBV29-1 and TRBJ1-1, with D uncertain. This CDR3 spans 13 amino acids. Germline V gene sequence: CDR1 SQVTM, CDR2 ANQGSEA. Trimming cost V 4 bases and J 8 bases, with 17 bases left between them. DNA for the CDR3: TGCAGCGTTGTACAAGGGCGGGAGTCCGAAGCTTTCTTT. This sequence encodes CSVVQGRESEAFF.

This clone was seen only a few times. V usage is TRBV4-2 and J usage is TRBJ2-7, with 8 bases aligning to TRBD1. Germline V lookup: CDR1 LGHNA, CDR2 YNFKEQ. V was pared by 2 bases and J by 2 bases, with 5 bases of the junction left unmatched. The CDR3 runs to 15 residues. The CDR3 sequence: CASSQTATGAYEQYV. The CDR3 nucleotides read TGTGCCAGCAGCCAAACCGCGACAGGGGCCTACGAGCAGTACGTC.

This clone was seen only once. The gene calls are TRBV30 and TRBJ1-5, with D hard to call. V was shortened by 0 bases and J by 3 bases, with 15 bases between the two germline ends. CDR1 GTSNPN and CDR2 SVGIG come from the germline V gene (reference sequence). CDR3 length: 16 amino acids. CDR3 coding DNA: TGTGCCTGGAGTGTAAGGCGGGCAGGCACCAATCAGCCCCAGCATTTT. It yields the protein CAWSVRRAGTNQPQHF.

The chain employs TRBV25-1 and TRBJ1-2, with no clear D. Germline V gene lookup returns CDR1 MGHDK and CDR2 SYGVNS. Trimming pared 6 bases from V and 4 bases from J, leaving 9 bases between. The CDR3 length is 12 residues. For the CDR3, the DNA is TGTGCCAGCAGCAAAGAACTCTATGGCTACACCTTC. Its protein is CASSKELYGYTF.

The chain uses TRBV9 and TRBJ1-3, with 9 bases that match TRBD1. The V and J ends lost 3 bases and 6 bases, in that order; junction bases with no gene match: 1. Germline V gives CDR1 SGDLS, CDR2 YYNGEE. This CDR3 has 13 residues. Written as DNA, the CDR3 is TGTGCCAGCAGCGCACAGGGGGCAAACACCATATATTTT. Amino acids: CASSAQGANTIYF.

This clone was observed a single time. The chain carries TRBV25-1 and TRBJ2-3; 10 bases are a match to TRBD2. The V gene's germline CDR1 is MGHDK and CDR2 SYGVNS. V dropped 2 bases and J dropped 5; count of bases not matched to a gene: 10. The CDR3 contains 17 residues. CDR3 region: CASSEDEREGRGDTQYF. In DNA, the CDR3 is TGTGCCAGCAGTGAAGATGAGCGGGAGGGCCGGGGAGATACGCAGTATTTT.

This chain joins TRBV2 and TRBJ1-3; no clear D. The germline gives CDR1 SNHLY, CDR2 FYNNEI. The CDR3 length is 14 residues. The ends were cut back, 6 bases at V and 0 bases at J, with 9 bases in the middle. The chain's CDR3 is CASSLGSSGNTIYF. For the CDR3, the DNA is TGTGCCAGCAGCCTAGGAAGCTCTGGAAACACCATATATTTT.

CDR3 DNA: TGTGCCAGCAGCATCGGGACAGGGGGCGAGTATGGCTACACCTTC. Its translation is CASSIGTGGEYGYTF. V usage is TRBV7-6 and J usage is TRBJ1-2; 12 positions agree with TRBD1. V trimming: 5 bases; J trimming: 5 bases; junction bases outside the gene matches: 6. Germline V gene sequence: CDR1 SGHVS, CDR2 FNYEAQ. The CDR3 has 15 residues. The whole variable domain, remainder taken from reference TRBV7-6 and TRBJ1-2, is GAGVSQSPRYKVTKRGQDVALRCDPISGHVSLYWYRQALGQGPEFLTYFNYEAQQDKSGLPNDRFSAERPEGSISTLTIQRTEQRDSAMYRCASSIGTGGEYGYTFGSGTRLTVV.

This clone was recorded a few times. The CDR3 DNA sequence: TGTGCCAGCAGCCCCGGGACAGGGGCTGGGGCCAACGTCCTGACTTTC. Translating it yields CASSPGTGAGANVLTF. The chain joins TRBV5-8 to TRBJ2-6; 10 bases are a match to TRBD1. V shed 4 bases and J 2 bases; nucleotides not matched to a gene: 3. This CDR3 region has 16 residues. Germline lookup yields CDR1 SGHTS and CDR2 YDEGEE.

V and J are TRBV6-1 and TRBJ2-1; maybe TRBD1 (5 bases). CDR1 and CDR2 from the germline V gene are MNHNS and SASEGT. There are 13 residues in the CDR3. The germline V and J ends were trimmed by 4 bases and 10 bases, with 14 bases remaining between them. This CDR3 reads CASSGVHQGEQFF. CDR3 sequence (DNA): TGTGCCAGCAGTGGGGTACATCAGGGCGAGCAGTTCTTC.

The chain couples TRBV5-1 to TRBJ2-3; the match to TRBD1 covers 7 bases. Germline loops: CDR1 SGHRS, CDR2 YFSETQ. This CDR3 is built from 16 residues. J gave up 0 bases and V 4 bases, and 8 bases lay outside the gene matches. The CDR3 nucleotides read TGCGCCAGCAGCACGGACGGACAGGCTAGCACAGATACGCAGTATTTT. Translated, it gives CASSTDGQASTDTQYF.

This clone was observed a few times. The V gene is TRBV6-1, the J gene TRBJ1-1, with 9 bases matching TRBD1. The CDR3 is made up of 14 amino acids. The V segment lost 5 bases and the J segment 5 bases; nucleotides outside the gene matches: 6. CDR1 and CDR2 from the germline V gene are MNHNS and SASEGT. The CDR3 bases are TGTGCCAGCAGTCAGACAGGGGGACAAACTGAAGCTTTCTTT. This encodes CASSQTGGQTEAFF.

The gene calls are TRBV7-9 and TRBJ2-3; perhaps TRBD2 as D (6 bases). V was clipped by 6 bases and J by 2 bases, with 18 bases between them. This CDR3 region has 16 residues. Per germline, CDR1 SEHNR and CDR2 FQNEAQ (reference sequence). The CDR3 loop is CASSDTRRDSTDTQYF. The CDR3 DNA reads as TGTGCCAGCAGTGATACACGCCGGGACTCCACAGATACGCAGTATTTT.

The rearrangement links TRBV29-1 to TRBJ1-1, with D possibly matching TRBD1 (5 bases). The CDR3 totals 14 residues. From germline, CDR1 is SQVTM and CDR2 ANQGSEA. Trimming stripped 0 bases from V and 9 bases from J, with 17 bases between. The CDR3 DNA reads TGCAGCGTTGAAGATCACATGGACCGGGGGAAAGCTTTCTTT. It specifies CSVEDHMDRGKAFF. The full variable domain, with the rest looked up from reference TRBV29-1 and TRBJ1-1, is SAVISQKPSRDICQRGTSLTIQCQVDSQVTMMFWYRQQPGQSLTLIATANQGSEATYESGFVIDKFPISRPNLTFSTLTVSNMSPEDSSIYLCSVEDHMDRGKAFFGQGTRLTVV.

This clone was detected only a few times. This chain links TRBV6-5 with TRBJ1-1; D gene uncertain. The germline V gene encodes CDR1 MNHEY and CDR2 SVGAGI. Deletions cut 6 bases from V and 7 bases from J, with 9 bases between. There are 11 residues in the CDR3. The CDR3 region is CASRRADEAFF. CDR3 nucleotides: TGTGCCAGCAGGAGGGCCGATGAAGCTTTCTTT.

The rearrangement links TRBV6-1 to TRBJ2-1; maybe TRBD2 (5 bases). V was cut by 2 bases and J by 2 bases, with 19 bases left in between. The CDR3 covers 18 residues. Germline V gene lookup returns CDR1 MNHNS and CDR2 SASEGT. Here the CDR3 DNA reads TGTGCCAGCAGTGAACAAAGGCGGCGCGGGCCCCCCTACAATGAGCAGTTCTTC. Encoded protein: CASSEQRRRGPPYNEQFF.

Details on this clone: The sample contains more than one DNA sequence encoding this CDR3. CDR3 sequence: CAITGVEGTEAFF. CDR3 DNA: TGTGCTATAACGGGGGTAGAGGGGACTGAAGCTTTCTTT. The gene calls are TRBV7-9 and TRBJ1-1; D may be TRBD1 (5 bases). Germline assignment: CDR1 SEHNR and CDR2 FQNEAQ (reference sequence). This CDR3 is 13 amino acids long.

This clone turned up a few times. The chain is built from TRBV13 and TRBJ1-1, with 8 bases lining up with TRBD1. Looked up from germline, CDR1 is PRHDT and CDR2 is FYEKMQ (reference sequence). With V trimmed by 8 bases and J by 0 bases, 5 bases remained unmatched. This CDR3 has 14 residues. For the CDR3, the DNA is TGTGCCAGCCGGGCAGGGGGCATGAACACTGAAGCTTTCTTT. Translated: CASRAGGMNTEAFF.